The following is a T cell receptor beta chain sequence with its context. Its antigen is unknown. This sample was included in a study of CD8 T cells in ankylosing spondylitis. Study findings and constraints: CD8+ by phenotype, disease-linked clones were relatively rare in peripheral blood. In ankylosing spondylitis blood, a motif of roughly 8 highly homologous TCR beta variants appeared characteristic. Significant enrichment of disease-linked clones was reportedly seen in matched ankylosing spondylitis synovial fluid.

The CDR3 spans 14 residues. Per germline, CDR1 ENHRY and CDR2 SYGVKD. Unmatched junction bases numbered 4, after V lost 8 bases and J lost 1 base. TCRdb re-called the 5' RACE reads through MiXCR, storing one row per CDR3 protein. The sample lists roughly 370,000 distinct CDR3 sequences, approximately 20% seen once, with about 17% in the top ten. The sequence was obtained from a male donor with ankylosing spondylitis. This chain connects TRBV10-3 to TRBJ2-2, with TRBD1 identical over 7 bases. Sequencing was carried out using blood, either unsorted or a sorted T cell fraction (not recorded which). Written as DNA, the CDR3 is TGTGCCATCTCCCGGGACAGGAACACCGGGGAGCTGTTTTTT. It encodes CAISRDRNTGELFF.